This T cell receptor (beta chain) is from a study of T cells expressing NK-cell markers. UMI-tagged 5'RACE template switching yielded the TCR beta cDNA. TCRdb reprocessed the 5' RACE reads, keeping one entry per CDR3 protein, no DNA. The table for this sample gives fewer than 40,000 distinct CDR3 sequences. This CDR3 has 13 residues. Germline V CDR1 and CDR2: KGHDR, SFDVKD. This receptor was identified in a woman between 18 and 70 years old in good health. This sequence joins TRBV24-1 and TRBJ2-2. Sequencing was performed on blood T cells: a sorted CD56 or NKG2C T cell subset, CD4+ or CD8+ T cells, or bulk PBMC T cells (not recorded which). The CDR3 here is CATSEGSTGELFF.